This TCR beta chain was identified in a study of CD8 T cells in Susac syndrome. With random hexamers, roughly 0.45 to 1 ug RNA was reverse transcribed. Each CDR3 protein is one row after TCRdb ran MiXCR on the immunoSEQ multiplex PCR reads. The repertoire includes some 200,000 distinct CDR3 sequences, roughly 95% of them detected once, and 0.075% to 0.1% sits in the top ten. The CDR3 covers 15 residues. The source is a human donor with Susac syndrome. The sample comprised CD4+ T cells from PBMCs. The V and J genes are TRBV1 and TRBJ1-1; TRBD1 is the table's D call, not checked against the DNA. TRBV1 is assigned pseudogene status. Here the CDR3 DNA reads TGCACCAGCTGCCTGACAGAAAGCATGAACACTGAAGCTTTCTTT. Its translation: CTSCLTESMNTEAFF.